The 28 T cell receptor beta chains listed next were all sequenced from one sample in a study of identifying expanded T cells in peripheral blood. Here immunoSEQ multiplex PCR was the method, and the copy in TCRdb shows in-frame clones only, minus some. The data show tens of thousands of clones, with approximately 86% seen just once and 13% to 15% held by the top ten. The specimen was blood. The receptor source for this set is a person aged 18 to 70 in good health.

The chain is built from TRBV7-2 and TRBJ2-7; D remains ambiguous. The V gene's germline CDR1 is SGHTA and CDR2 FQGNSA. The CDR3 has 13 amino acids. Trimming took off 1 base at V and 6 bases at J, with 10 bases between the two ends. CDR3 bases: TGTGCCAGCAGCTTAGACGGTAGGAGCGAGCAGTACTTC. This codes for CASSLDGRSEQYF.

V is TRBV5-1 and J is TRBJ2-5; possibly TRBD2 for D (6 bases). The V gene's germline CDR1 is SGHRS and CDR2 YFSETQ. Trimming stripped 4 bases from V and 0 bases from J, with 10 bases between. CDR3 length equals 14 residues. CDR3 sequence reads: CASSPGLDQETQYF. The CDR3 nucleotides are TGCGCCAGCAGCCCGGGACTGGACCAAGAGACCCAGTACTTC.

In DNA, the CDR3 is TGTGCCAGCAGTGATCTAGCGGGGTCGACCTACGAGCAGTACGTC. This codes for CASSDLAGSTYEQYV. The V call is TRBV2, the J call TRBJ2-7; 9 nucleotides line up with TRBD2. J lost 2 bases, V lost 3 bases, and 5 bases had no gene match. Germline CDR1 and CDR2: SNHLY and FYNNEI. The CDR3 spans 15 residues.

V usage is TRBV5-6 and J usage is TRBJ2-1; 11 bases are shared with TRBD2. Germline CDR1 SGHDT, CDR2 YYEEEE. CDR3 length: 16 amino acids. V was pared by 1 base and J by 7 bases, with 7 bases of the junction left unmatched. The CDR3, as DNA: TGTGCCAGCAGCTTGACCGCGGGACTAGCGGTTAATGAGCAGTTCTTC. It codes for CASSLTAGLAVNEQFF.

The CDR3 region is CASSLGHTSGNTIYF. CDR3 bases: TGCGCCAGCAGCTTGGGGCATACCTCTGGAAACACCATATATTTT. The chain has TRBV5-1 and TRBJ1-3, with no clear D. The CDR3 has 15 amino acids. V was clipped by 0 bases and J by 0 bases, with 7 bases between them. Germline CDR1 SGHRS, CDR2 YFSETQ.

The V and J genes are TRBV7-6 and TRBJ2-2; a possible D gene is TRBD1 (6 bases). Germline-derived CDR1 and CDR2 are SGHVS and FNYEAQ. With 2 bases removed from V and 0 bases from J, the gap between germline ends came to 10 bases. This CDR3 is built from 16 residues. This CDR3 is CASSLTGHANTGELFF. The DNA for the CDR3 is TGTGCCAGCAGCTTAACGGGACATGCGAACACCGGGGAGCTGTTTTTT. Full variable domain (missing parts from reference TRBV7-6 and TRBJ2-2): GAGVSQSPRYKVTKRGQDVALRCDPISGHVSLYWYRQALGQGPEFLTYFNYEAQQDKSGLPNDRFSAERPEGSISTLTIQRTEQRDSAMYRCASSLTGHANTGELFFGEGSRLTVL.

The chain has TRBV2 and TRBJ2-2; unclear D gene. From germline, CDR1 is SNHLY and CDR2 FYNNEI. The length of the CDR3 is 14 residues. The germline V and J ends were trimmed by 6 bases and 3 bases, with 11 bases remaining between them. The CDR3 bases are TGTGCCAGCAGCCTAATAGACCACACCGGGGAGCTGTTTTTT. Its translation: CASSLIDHTGELFF.

This clone was detected only once. The chain couples TRBV12-5 to TRBJ2-1, with no clear D. The V end lost 6 bases, the J end lost 6 bases, and 15 bases lay between the germline ends. The CDR3 is 14 amino acids. Germline lookup yields CDR1 LGHNT and CDR2 FRNRAP. The CDR3 spells CASGPPSPSNEQFF. The CDR3 DNA reads as TGTGCTAGTGGGCCACCCAGTCCGTCCAATGAGCAGTTCTTC. The variable domain in full, completed from reference TRBV12-5 and TRBJ2-1, reads DARVTQTPRHKVTEMGQEVTMRCQPILGHNTVFWYRQTMMQGLELLAYFRNRAPLDDSGMPKDRFSAEMPDATLATLKIQPSEPRDSAVYFCASGPPSPSNEQFFGPGTRLTVL.

This rearrangement joins TRBV6-5 to TRBJ2-1, with D perhaps TRBD1 (5 bases). Trimming shortened V by 5 bases and J by 6 bases, and 17 bases separated the two germline ends. The V gene's germline CDR1 is MNHEY and CDR2 SVGAGI. This CDR3 contains 15 residues. The CDR3 nucleotides read TGTGCCAGCAGTAACCAGGGCTTTAGTTCCAATGAGCAGTTCTTC. Its translation: CASSNQGFSSNEQFF.

The chain has TRBV10-3 and TRBJ2-1; perhaps TRBD1 as D (5 bases). Looked up from germline, CDR1 is ENHRY and CDR2 is SYGVKD. The CDR3 length is 11 residues. The germline V and J ends were trimmed by 5 bases and 9 bases, with 8 bases remaining between them. The CDR3 region has the DNA TGTGCCATCAGTACTGGGGCTGAGCAGTTCTTC. It is translated as CAISTGAEQFF.

The J gene is TRBJ1-3, the V gene TRBV6-5; no clear D. Looked up from germline, CDR1 is MNHEY and CDR2 is SVGAGI. The V end lost 0 bases, the J end lost 0 bases, and 9 bases lay between the germline ends. The CDR3 runs 16 residues. CDR3 coding DNA: TGTGCCAGCAGTTACTCGCGGATTAGCTCTGGAAACACCATATATTTT. As protein: CASSYSRISSGNTIYF.

V and J are TRBV7-2 and TRBJ1-6; no firm D call. V lost 2 bases and J 8 bases, leaving 10 bases between the germline ends. The CDR3 totals 14 residues. CDR1 SGHTA and CDR2 FQGNSA come from the germline V gene. CDR3 region: CASSLRSWDSPLHF. CDR3 nucleotides: TGTGCCAGCAGCTTAAGGAGCTGGGATTCACCCCTCCACTTT.

The chain links TRBV11-2 to TRBJ2-5; 10 bases align to TRBD2. Germline assignment: CDR1 SGHAT and CDR2 FQNNGV. V lost 3 bases and J lost 4; bases outside the gene matches: 5. This CDR3 has 15 amino acids. In nucleotides, the CDR3 is TGTGCCAGCAGCTTTGAACTAGCGGGGAGAGAGACCCAGTACTTC. Protein: CASSFELAGRETQYF.

Remarks on this clone: The junction departs from germline at one end; a sequencing error may be responsible. The rearrangement uses TRBV5-1 and TRBJ1-2, with D uncertain. CDR3 length: 15 amino acids. CDR1 is SGHRS and CDR2 is YFSETQ in the germline V gene. CDR3 DNA sequence: TGTGCCAGCAGCTTGGGGTGGGAACAAAACTATGGCTACACCTTC. This translates into CASSLGWEQNYGYTF.

This clone has a single count. CDR3 loop: CASSPGTGPSNQPQHF. CDR3 nucleotide sequence: TGTGCCAGCAGTCCCGGGACAGGACCTAGCAATCAGCCCCAGCATTTT. V gene TRBV6-6 combines with J gene TRBJ1-5; 8 nucleotides line up with TRBD1. This CDR3 region has 16 residues. Germline V gene data show CDR1 as MNHNY and CDR2 as SVGAGI (reference sequence). V shed 5 bases, J shed 0 bases, and the junction held 6 bases outside the gene matches.

J is TRBJ1-2 and V is TRBV2; D unresolved. Germline V gives CDR1 SNHLY, CDR2 FYNNEI. The CDR3 consists of 13 residues. Trimming took off 2 bases at V and 4 bases at J, with 8 bases between the two ends. Written as DNA, the CDR3 is TGTGCCAGCAGTGAAACAAGGTTCTATGGCTACACCTTC. Translated, it gives CASSETRFYGYTF. The full variable domain, in which reference TRBV2 and TRBJ1-2 provide the parts outside the CDR3, is EPEVTQTPSHQVTQMGQEVILRCVPISNHLYFYWYRQILGQKVEFLVSFYNNEISEKSEIFDDQFSVERPDGSNFTLKIRSTKLEDSAMYFCASSETRFYGYTFGSGTRLTVV.

This clone was observed once. The V gene is TRBV19, the J gene TRBJ1-1; possibly TRBD1 for D (5 bases). Germline values: CDR1 LNHDA, CDR2 SQIVND (reference sequence). V lost 4 bases to trimming and J lost 1 base, with 19 bases between them. The CDR3 length is 17 residues. Here the CDR3 reads CASSKVRERGANTEAFF. CDR3 DNA sequence: TGTGCCAGTAGTAAAGTCAGGGAGAGAGGAGCGAACACTGAAGCTTTCTTT.

This chain links TRBV7-3 with TRBJ2-3, with D perhaps matching TRBD2 (6 bases). CDR3 size: 13 residues. Trimming took 4 bases from V and 1 from J, leaving 6 bases between them. Germline V gene lookup returns CDR1 SGHTA and CDR2 FQGTGA. CDR3: CASSSGGTDTQYF. The CDR3 nucleotides read TGTGCCAGCAGCTCGGGGGGCACAGATACGCAGTATTTT.

The chain recombines TRBV5-1 with TRBJ2-3; D unclear. V shed 5 bases and J shed 2 bases, with 21 bases lying between them. The CDR3 length is 17 residues. Germline assignment: CDR1 SGHRS and CDR2 YFSETQ. The CDR3 spells CASREIYQEYFTDTQYF. The CDR3, as DNA: TGCGCCAGCAGAGAGATTTACCAGGAGTACTTCACAGATACGCAGTATTTT. The complete variable domain, with remaining parts taken from reference TRBV5-1 and TRBJ2-3, reads KAGVTQTPRYLIKTRGQQVTLSCSPISGHRSVSWYQQTPGQGLQFLFEYFSETQRNKGNFPGRFSGRQFSNSRSEMNVSTLELGDSALYLCASREIYQEYFTDTQYFGPGTRLTVL.

V and J are TRBV7-9 and TRBJ1-4; the D gene is possibly TRBD1 (6 bases). The CDR3 is made up of 13 amino acids. V lost 5 bases, J lost 6 bases, and 10 bases lay in between. Germline V CDR1 and CDR2: SEHNR, FQNEAQ (reference sequence). The CDR3 sequence is CASSGQPHEKLFF. CDR3 coding DNA: TGTGCCAGCAGCGGACAGCCCCATGAAAAACTGTTTTTT.

The V gene is TRBV7-2, the J gene TRBJ1-3, with D possibly being TRBD1 (6 bases). The V end lost 2 bases, the J end lost 9 bases, and 11 bases lay between the germline ends. The CDR3 sequence is 13 residues long. In germline, CDR1 is SGHTA, CDR2 FQGNSA. DNA of the CDR3: TGTGCCAGCAGCTTACAGGGGACGGGCACCATATATTTT. Its protein is CASSLQGTGTIYF.

By sample fraction, this clone is medium-sized. This chain uses TRBV5-6 with TRBJ1-6, with D hard to call. From germline, CDR1 is SGHDT and CDR2 YYEEEE. There are 14 residues in the CDR3. V lost 0 bases and J 9 bases, leaving 10 bases between the germline ends. In DNA form, the CDR3 reads TGTGCCAGCAGCTTGGGCTTGATTGGTTCACCCCTCCACTTT. Its translation: CASSLGLIGSPLHF.

The chain has TRBV5-4 and TRBJ1-1, with TRBD1 as a possible D gene (6 bases). V lost 4 bases, J lost 7 bases, and 11 bases lay in between. Per the germline V gene, CDR1 is SGHNT and CDR2 is YYREEE (reference sequence). The CDR3 length is 12 residues. The CDR3 protein is CASSTTGFEAFF. CDR3 bases: TGTGCCAGCAGCACTACAGGGTTTGAAGCTTTCTTT.

The chain has TRBV7-3 and TRBJ1-2, with 9 bases matching TRBD1. The germline V gene has CDR1 SGHTA and CDR2 FQGTGA. CDR3 length equals 15 residues. J lost 4 bases, V lost 5 bases, and 8 bases had no gene match. CDR3 amino acids: CASSRTGDNLYGYTF. The CDR3 DNA sequence: TGTGCCAGCAGCCGGACAGGGGATAACCTCTATGGCTACACCTTC. Using reference TRBV7-3 and TRBJ1-2 for the parts outside the CDR3, the full variable domain is GAGVSQTPSNKVTEKGKYVELRCDPISGHTALYWYRQSLGQGPEFLIYFQGTGAADDSGLPNDRFFAVRPEGSVSTLKIQRTERGDSAVYLCASSRTGDNLYGYTFGSGTRLTVV.

This chain uses TRBV7-2 with TRBJ2-3; D is undetermined. This CDR3 is 14 amino acids long. Looked up from germline, CDR1 is SGHTA and CDR2 is FQGNSA. With 3 bases removed from V and 2 bases from J, the gap between germline ends came to 9 bases. CDR3 sequence reads: CASSFGPFTDTQYF. The CDR3 DNA sequence: TGTGCCAGCAGCTTCGGTCCCTTCACAGATACGCAGTATTTT.

In nucleotides, the CDR3 is TGTGCCAGCAGCACCGGTCCGAGGGGGGCGGAGACCCAGTACTTC. This codes for CASSTGPRGAETQYF. The chain couples TRBV13 to TRBJ2-5, with D tentatively TRBD1 or TRBD2 (6 bases each). Between the trimmed V and J ends, which lost 5 bases and 5 bases, there was a span of 18 bases. CDR3 length equals 15 residues. The germline V gene encodes CDR1 PRHDT and CDR2 FYEKMQ (reference sequence).

The chain carries TRBV6-1 and TRBJ2-7, with 9 bases aligning to TRBD2. The ends lost 5 bases at V and 2 bases at J; junction bases unmatched: 7. The CDR3 is 15 residues long. Germline assignment: CDR1 MNHNS and CDR2 SASEGT. The CDR3 sequence is CASSSAGGGTYEQYV. DNA for the CDR3: TGTGCCAGCAGTTCAGCGGGGGGCGGGACCTACGAGCAGTACGTC.

The chain links TRBV30 to TRBJ2-7; no firm D call. V shed 3 bases and J shed 2 bases, with 14 bases lying between them. Per the germline V gene, CDR1 is GTSNPN and CDR2 is SVGIG (reference sequence). The CDR3 loop spans 14 amino acids. The CDR3 DNA sequence: TGTGCCTGGAGGAAGACATCGACGGCCTACGAGCAGTACTTC. The encoded protein is CAWRKTSTAYEQYF.